This TCR beta chain was obtained from a study of T cells after yellow fever vaccination (dated by TCRdb to about 2019). For context, the study as a whole: The SMART-Seq v4 Ultra Low Input RNA kit was used to prepare libraries from fractions with low cell numbers. To follow T-cell clones before and after both primary and booster YFV17D yellow fever vaccination, bulk TCR alpha and beta repertoires underwent longitudinal sequencing. Two healthy male donors made up the cohort, one aged 18 to 29 years and the other aged 30 to 40 years. Bulk PBMC replicates and cell subsets were isolated from blood drawn at multiple timepoints before and after both primary and secondary immunization. Broad study findings and their caveats: The secondary T-cell response was weaker than the primary response but faster, peaking on day 5 instead of day 15. Computational filtering was required because FACS-sorted repertoires could contain abundant contaminating clonotypes from the bulk population. The study included only two donors, which limits how far the findings can be generalized. Most clones expanded after primary vaccination (almost 97% of CD4 and around 88% of CD8) were re-detected after the booster, suggesting that broad memory maintenance occurred. A small fraction of clonotypes showed up in both the CD4 and CD8 compartments, probably as a result of convergent recombination.

Sequences SGDLS (CDR1) and YYNGEE (CDR2) are obtained from the germline V gene. After removal of 0 bases from V and 6 bases from J, the junction retains 2 bases not matched to a gene. CDR3 length: 14 amino acids, cysteine to phenylalanine. The CDR3 DNA has 42 bases and is translated from base 1. TCR cDNA was synthesized by 5'RACE template switching, through which a universal primer site and unique molecular identifiers were introduced. Priming of cDNA synthesis was performed from both the TCR alpha and TCR beta constant segments. Two PCR steps were used to amplify libraries, with sample barcodes and sequencing adapters being added in the second step. Sequencing of the libraries was done on either Illumina HiSeq 2500 (2x100 bp) or NovaSeq (2x150 bp). In the source study's methods: MIGEC was used to demultiplex reads and collapse the reads into UMI consensus sequences, and MiXCR was used for V(D)J alignment. Vaccine-responding clonotypes were defined with edgeR using replicate PBMC samples, requiring FDR below 0.01 and a log2 fold change above 5 up to day 15. Each bulk clonotype received a CD4 or CD8 identity based on whether the sequenced CD4 or CD8 repertoire contained that clonotype at higher abundance. TCRdb redid the processing of the public reads, applying fastp at Q25 and MiXCR, and retained in-frame beta chains. Each entry merges the rows of one CDR3 protein and shows their most common DNA and genes. The V and J calls, along with clone size, are taken from TCRdb and not from the paper's own processing. The sample table records approximately 550,000 distinct CDR3 sequences; roughly 13% of these occur just once. Roughly 13% of the sample rests with the top ten.

The sample's treatment or condition label, decoded: live attenuated yellow fever vaccine strain. At each blood-draw timepoint, two biological replicates of bulk PBMCs were obtained. PBMCs were isolated from peripheral blood using a standard Ficoll-Paque protocol. TriZol was used to extract RNA from bulk PBMCs, CD4 and CD8 fractions, and dextramer-positive and dextramer-negative fractions. A few counts support this clonotype. The antigen it binds to is not known. No base quality values were provided; no much bigger clone lies one nucleotide off. The sequence derives from a young man who received the YFV17D yellow fever vaccine. The rearrangement joined TRBV9 to TRBJ2-1, and TRBD2 aligns with 8 junction nucleotides. This material consisted of PBMCs, taken on the day of the yellow fever booster vaccination. In nucleotide form, the sequence is TGTGCCAGCAGCGTAGGCGGGACTAGCAATGAGCAGTTCTTC. Its amino acids are CASSVGGTSNEQFF. The full variable domain, with segments outside the CDR3 supplied by the reference TRBV9 and TRBJ2-1 proteins, appears as DSGVTQTPKHLITATGQRVTLRCSPRSGDLSVYWYQQSLDQGLQFLIQYYNGEERAKGNILERFSAQQFPDLHSELNLSSLELGDSALYFCASSVGGTSNEQFFGPGTRLTVL.